These 17 T cell receptor beta chains were sequenced from one sample in a study of blood T cell repertoires in COVID-19. The repertoire was sequenced with immunoSEQ multiplex PCR; TCRdb's copy has only in-frame clones and lacks some. This table has a few hundred thousand clones, about 88% appearing once. What was sequenced was peripheral blood. These receptors all come from a man in his sixties who had recovered from COVID-19.

This chain uses TRBV7-3 with TRBJ2-3; D is uncertain. V was cut by 0 bases and J by 3 bases, with 4 bases left in between. CDR1 SGHTA and CDR2 FQGTGA come from the germline V gene. The CDR3 loop spans 13 amino acids. CDR3 bases: TGTGCCAGCAGCTTAACCCCTACAGATACGCAGTATTTT. Residues: CASSLTPTDTQYF.

Only one count was recorded for this clone. The J gene is TRBJ2-2, the V gene TRBV7-2; D call uncertain. V was trimmed by 4 bases and J by 3 bases, leaving 12 bases between them. The CDR3 consists of 15 residues. Germline loops: CDR1 SGHTA, CDR2 FQGNSA. CDR3 region: CASSSTVVDTGELFF. The CDR3, as DNA: TGTGCCAGCAGCTCGACTGTCGTTGACACCGGGGAGCTGTTTTTT.

This rearrangement joins TRBV25-1 to TRBJ2-1, with TRBD2 identical over 8 bases. Trimming cost V 3 bases and J 1 base; bases outside gene matches: 2. Germline CDR1 is MGHDK and CDR2 is SYGVNS. CDR3 length: 15 residues. For the CDR3, the DNA is TGTGCCAGCAGTGAGGGACTAGATTCCTACAATGAGCAGTTCTTC. Amino acid sequence: CASSEGLDSYNEQFF.

In this sample, this clone turned up once. CDR3 sequence reads: CASSPFGGNYEQYF. CDR3 nucleotide sequence: TGTGCCAGCAGCCCCTTTGGGGGGAACTACGAGCAGTACTTC. This chain uses TRBV5-5 with TRBJ2-7; possibly TRBD2 for D (6 bases). CDR1 SGHKS and CDR2 YYEKEE come from the germline V gene (reference sequence). V gave up 4 bases and J gave up 3 bases, with 14 bases separating them. This CDR3 region has 14 residues. Complete variable domain (other parts from reference TRBV5-5 and TRBJ2-7): DAGVTQSPTHLIKTRGQQVTLRCSPISGHKSVSWYQQVLGQGPQFIFQYYEKEERGRGNFPDRFSARQFPNYSSELNVNALLLGDSALYLCASSPFGGNYEQYFGPGTRLTVT.

The chain joins TRBV6-2 or TRBV6-3 to TRBJ2-5; TRBD2 agrees at 7 bases. Germline V gene sequence: CDR1 MNHEY, CDR2 SVGEGT. Trimming cost V 2 bases and J 3 bases; bases outside gene matches: 9. The CDR3 contains 16 residues. The CDR3 sequence is CASSYPPLAAKETQYF. The CDR3 DNA reads TGTGCCAGCAGTTACCCCCCCCTAGCGGCCAAAGAGACCCAGTACTTC.

The chain is built from TRBV2 and TRBJ2-5; no firm D call. This CDR3 has 14 residues. Between the trimmed V and J ends, which lost 6 bases and 0 bases, there was a span of 11 bases. Germline CDR1 is SNHLY and CDR2 is FYNNEI. The CDR3 spells CASRQRRNQETQYF. CDR3 coding DNA: TGTGCCAGCAGACAGAGACGGAACCAAGAGACCCAGTACTTC.

This chain uses TRBV6-5 with TRBJ2-5; possible D gene TRBD2, 6 bases. Per germline, CDR1 MNHEY and CDR2 SVGAGI. Trimming pared 5 bases from V and 13 bases from J, leaving 17 bases between. The CDR3 runs 12 residues. The CDR3 here is CASSRGTRSWYF. CDR3 DNA: TGTGCCAGCAGTCGGGGGACCCGGTCATGGTACTTC.

V is TRBV27 and J is TRBJ2-7; TRBD1 is a possible D gene (6 bases). This CDR3 is built from 17 residues. In germline, CDR1 is MNHEY, CDR2 SMNVEV (reference sequence). V lost 2 bases and J lost 3, with 20 bases in between. The DNA of the CDR3 is TGTGCCAGCAGTTTAACCTTAGGCTGGACAGATAGCTACGAGCAGTACTTC. Translated, it gives CASSLTLGWTDSYEQYF.

This chain uses TRBV19 with TRBJ1-2; TRBD1 is a possible D gene (5 bases). The CDR3 is made up of 14 amino acids. The V gene lost 4 bases and the J gene lost 4 bases, with 13 bases spanning the gap. Germline V gene lookup returns CDR1 LNHDA and CDR2 SQIVND (reference sequence). The CDR3 here is CASSKTDYFYGYTF. Here the CDR3 DNA reads TGTGCCAGTAGTAAGACAGATTACTTCTATGGCTACACCTTC.

The CDR3 here is CASSYRDSRTDTQYF. The CDR3 DNA is TGTGCCAGCAGTTATAGGGACAGCCGCACAGATACGCAGTATTTT. V gene TRBV27 combines with J gene TRBJ2-3, with 7 positions matching TRBD1. In germline, CDR1 is MNHEY, CDR2 SMNVEV (reference sequence). V lost 4 bases and J lost 1; bases outside the gene matches: 5. This CDR3 spans 15 amino acids.

The chain uses TRBV4-1 and TRBJ2-5, with 8 bases matching TRBD2. V was pared by 8 bases and J by 0 bases, with 14 bases of the junction left unmatched. The CDR3 is 17 amino acids. From germline, CDR1 is MGHRA and CDR2 YSYEKL. The CDR3 loop reads CASFKTSGTRDQETQYF. The CDR3 DNA reads TGCGCCAGCTTTAAAACCTCCGGGACTAGGGACCAAGAGACCCAGTACTTC.

The V call is TRBV7-9, the J call TRBJ2-5; the D gene is possibly TRBD1 (6 bases). CDR1 is SEHNR, CDR2 FQNEAQ, per germline (reference sequence). This CDR3 spans 13 amino acids. Between the trimmed V and J ends, which lost 5 bases and 4 bases, there was a span of 11 bases. CDR3 sequence reads: CASSQTGRETQYF. CDR3 nucleotide sequence: TGTGCCAGCAGCCAAACAGGGAGAGAGACCCAGTACTTC.

The rearrangement links TRBV19 to TRBJ1-5; 7 positions agree with TRBD1. The CDR3 contains 18 residues. The V and J ends lost 6 bases and 1 base, in that order; junction bases with no gene match: 15. Germline lookup yields CDR1 LNHDA and CDR2 SQIVND (reference sequence). In DNA, the CDR3 is TGTGCCAGTAGCCGAGAAAAGACAGGGTTGGGAAGCAATCAGCCCCAGCATTTT. Translating it yields CASSREKTGLGSNQPQHF.

The chain has TRBV5-4 and TRBJ2-5, with 8 bases identical to TRBD1. CDR3 size: 14 residues. The V and J ends lost 4 bases and 4 bases, in that order; junction bases with no gene match: 6. Germline lookup yields CDR1 SGHNT and CDR2 YYREEE (reference sequence). Here the CDR3 DNA reads TGTGCCAGCAGCGCCAAACAGGGGGGAGAGACCCAGTACTTC. As protein: CASSAKQGGETQYF.

In DNA, the CDR3 is TGTGCCAGCAGCTTGGAAACAGGGGAAAAACTGTTTTTT. This encodes CASSLETGEKLFF. The chain couples TRBV5-4 to TRBJ1-4; D may be TRBD1 (6 bases). The CDR3 totals 13 residues. The V and J ends lost 0 bases and 8 bases respectively, with 8 bases between them. Germline V CDR1 and CDR2: SGHNT, YYREEE (reference sequence).

This chain links TRBV19 with TRBJ1-5; 9 bases map to TRBD1. J gave up 10 bases and V 5 bases, and 21 bases lay outside the gene matches. CDR3 length: 18 amino acids. Germline lookup yields CDR1 LNHDA and CDR2 SQIVND (reference sequence). CDR3 nucleotide sequence: TGTGCCAGTAGTCCAAACCGGGACAGGGATCCCCCAATCAGCCCCCAGCATTTT. As protein: CASSPNRDRDPPISPQHF.

The chain couples TRBV19 to TRBJ1-3; weak D call: TRBD1 (6 bases). The V end lost 3 bases, the J end lost 0 bases, and 18 bases lay between the germline ends. CDR3 size: 18 residues. Looked up from germline, CDR1 is LNHDA and CDR2 is SQIVND (reference sequence). The CDR3: CASSIRGPNSSSGNTIYF. The DNA of the CDR3 is TGTGCCAGTAGTATCAGGGGACCCAACTCCTCCTCTGGAAACACCATATATTTT.